The 15 T cell receptor beta chains reported below all come from one sample, sequenced in a study of blood T cell repertoires in COVID-19. TCRdb's copy holds only in-frame clones and misses some; the assay was immunoSEQ multiplex PCR. The profile shows some 89,000 clones, about three quarters of them singletons. Input material: peripheral blood. These receptors were obtained from a man in his sixties or seventies with acute or convalescent COVID-19.

This chain links TRBV12-1 with TRBJ2-3; the table's D call, TRBD2, has no DNA check behind it. TRBV12-1 is assigned pseudogene status. CDR3 size: 15 residues. The CDR3 DNA reads as TGTGCCAGCAGCTTGACTAGCGGGGGCGCAGATACGCAGTATTTT. It codes for CASSLTSGGADTQYF.

The chain is built from TRBV4-2 and TRBJ1-1; D gene uncertain. Between the trimmed V and J ends, which lost 1 base and 0 bases, there was a span of 6 bases. This CDR3 has 14 amino acids. Germline V gene sequence: CDR1 LGHNA, CDR2 YNFKEQ. The CDR3 nucleotides are TGTGCCAGCAGCCAAGTTGAGGTGAACACTGAAGCTTTCTTT. Its protein is CASSQVEVNTEAFF.

V gene TRBV7-8 combines with J gene TRBJ1-5; 11 bases line up with TRBD1. The V segment lost 4 bases and the J segment 1 base; nucleotides outside the gene matches: 9. CDR1 SGHVS and CDR2 FQNEAQ come from the germline V gene. This CDR3 has 18 residues. The CDR3 DNA is TGTGCCAGCAGCTCACATAGCTGGACAGGGGGCAGCAATCAGCCCCAGCATTTT. Translating gives CASSSHSWTGGSNQPQHF.

The CDR3 reads CASSLKAGGDGINPNEQFF. The CDR3 bases are TGTGCCAGCAGCTTAAAAGCGGGAGGGGACGGTATAAATCCCAATGAGCAGTTCTTC. The chain carries TRBV13 and TRBJ2-1; TRBD2 matches 10 bases. The CDR3 is 19 amino acids. V lost 2 bases and J lost 6; bases outside the gene matches: 16. Germline V CDR1 and CDR2: PRHDT, FYEKMQ (reference sequence). The variable domain in full, completed from reference TRBV13 and TRBJ2-1, reads AAGVIQSPRHLIKEKRETATLKCYPIPRHDTVYWYQQGPGQDPQFLISFYEKMQSDKGSIPDRFSAQQFSDYHSELNMSSLELGDSALYFCASSLKAGGDGINPNEQFFGPGTRLTVL.

The chain employs TRBV6-5 and TRBJ1-6; D may be TRBD1 (6 bases). V was clipped by 2 bases and J by 10 bases, with 15 bases between them. The CDR3 is 15 residues long. CDR1 is MNHEY and CDR2 is SVGAGI in the germline V gene. CDR3 in DNA: TGTGCCAGCAGTTACGGTCAGGGGATGGGGTCACCCCTCCACTTT. Amino acids: CASSYGQGMGSPLHF.

The chain recombines TRBV18 with TRBJ2-6; TRBD1 matches at 7 bases. V lost 2 bases to trimming and J lost 0 bases; unmatched junction nucleotides: 7. There are 18 residues in the CDR3. Germline values: CDR1 KGHSH, CDR2 LQKENI. CDR3 sequence (DNA): TGTGCCAGCTCACCAACGGAAGGGGGCAGCTCTGGGGCCAACGTCCTGACTTTC. It is translated as CASSPTEGGSSGANVLTF.

The V and J genes are TRBV9 and TRBJ1-4, with a weak D call TRBD1 (6 bases). Germline V gene data show CDR1 as SGDLS and CDR2 as YYNGEE. V lost 4 bases and J lost 8, with 18 bases in between. The CDR3 runs to 15 residues. The CDR3 region has the DNA TGTGCCAGCAGCCCGGGGGGGGCCTGGGGCGAAAAACTGTTTTTT. Its translation: CASSPGGAWGEKLFF. The variable domain in full, with the rest retrieved from reference TRBV9 and TRBJ1-4, is DSGVTQTPKHLITATGQRVTLRCSPRSGDLSVYWYQQSLDQGLQFLIQYYNGEERAKGNILERFSAQQFPDLHSELNLSSLELGDSALYFCASSPGGAWGEKLFFGSGTQLSVL.

The rearrangement links TRBV15 to TRBJ1-1, with D perhaps TRBD1 (6 bases). The germline gives CDR1 LNHNV, CDR2 YYDKDF (reference sequence). This CDR3 comprises 15 residues. The V end lost 2 bases, the J end lost 8 bases, and 18 bases lay between the germline ends. The CDR3 region has the DNA TGTGCCACCAGCAGAATTACGGGGGGGGCCCAAGAAGCTTTCTTT. It codes for CATSRITGGAQEAFF.

This clone was observed a handful of times. The chain recombines TRBV9 with TRBJ1-1; 8 bases agree with TRBD1. V trimming: 1 base; J trimming: 1 base; junction bases outside the gene matches: 6. The CDR3 has 16 amino acids. Germline V gene sequence: CDR1 SGDLS, CDR2 YYNGEE. The CDR3 region is CASSVSPGGPNTEAFF. The CDR3 nucleotides read TGTGCCAGCAGCGTAAGTCCAGGGGGCCCGAACACTGAAGCTTTCTTT.

V usage is TRBV25-1 and J usage is TRBJ1-1; TRBD1 is a possible D gene (6 bases). V shed 2 bases and J shed 5 bases, with 12 bases lying between them. The germline CDR1 and CDR2 sequences are MGHDK and SYGVNS. The CDR3 has 14 amino acids. Here the CDR3 DNA reads TGTGCCAGCAGTGAAGGGGGGGCGCGGACTGAAGCTTTCTTT. This gives the protein CASSEGGARTEAFF.

This clone has just a few counts. The chain uses TRBV30 and TRBJ1-1; 8 positions agree with TRBD1. V dropped 4 bases and J dropped 4; count of bases not matched to a gene: 5. This CDR3 region has 13 residues. Germline loops: CDR1 GTSNPN, CDR2 SVGIG (reference sequence). The CDR3 sequence: CAWTKQGVTEAFF. The CDR3, as DNA: TGTGCCTGGACCAAACAGGGGGTCACTGAAGCTTTCTTT.

V usage is TRBV6-5 and J usage is TRBJ1-2; D gene ambiguous. Trimming left V 5 bases short and J 2 bases short, with 9 bases between. CDR1 is MNHEY and CDR2 is SVGAGI in the germline V gene. This CDR3 is 13 amino acids long. The CDR3, as DNA: TGTGCCAGCAGTCCCAGAGGGAACTATGGCTACACCTTC. This codes for CASSPRGNYGYTF.

The chain has TRBV5-4 and TRBJ2-1; D not certain. CDR1 is SGHNT, CDR2 YYREEE, per germline (reference sequence). The ends were cut back, 5 bases at V and 4 bases at J, with 13 bases in the middle. The CDR3 runs 14 residues. DNA of the CDR3: TGTGCCAGCAGTCCCGAGTTTCGTTACAATGAGCAGTTCTTC. Its protein product is CASSPEFRYNEQFF.

This clone was recorded a few times. This rearrangement joins TRBV5-4 to TRBJ2-5; a possible D gene is TRBD1 (6 bases). Looked up from germline, CDR1 is SGHNT and CDR2 is YYREEE (reference sequence). V was cut by 4 bases and J by 6 bases, with 13 bases left in between. CDR3 size: 13 residues. The CDR3 bases are TGTGCCAGCAGCGCGGTACAGGGAAAGACCCAGTACTTC. Encoded protein: CASSAVQGKTQYF.

This chain's CDR3 is CASSFSGAYEQYF. Here the CDR3 DNA reads TGTGCCAGCAGCTTTTCGGGGGCCTACGAGCAGTACTTC. The V call is TRBV5-5, the J call TRBJ2-7, with TRBD2 as a possible D gene (6 bases). Germline CDR1 reads SGHKS; CDR2 reads YYEKEE (reference sequence). The CDR3 runs 13 residues. V dropped 2 bases and J dropped 2 bases, with 8 bases sitting between them.